One T cell receptor (beta chain) is described in this entry. Method: immunoSEQ multiplex PCR; TCRdb's copy keeps in-frame clones and lacks some. This sample yields about 210,000 clones, of which around 81% are seen a single time; around 13% belongs to the top ten. The length of the CDR3 is 15 residues. Germline assignment: CDR1 GTSNPN and CDR2 SVGIG (reference sequence). V was trimmed by 0 bases and J by 2 bases, leaving 13 bases between them. This sample is part of a study of blood T cell repertoires in COVID-19. Background on the study: The cDNA or gDNA used as material had been derived from T cells, B-cell-depleted T cells, or PBMCs.

The specimen was peripheral blood. This sequence was found in a human donor in a cohort sampled during active COVID-19. This sequence joins TRBV30 and TRBJ1-2; possible D gene TRBD1, 6 bases. CDR3 amino acids: CAWSVGGQTNYGYTF. CDR3 DNA sequence: TGTGCCTGGAGTGTGGGGGGGCAGACAAACTATGGCTACACCTTC.